This T cell receptor beta chain emerged from a study of shared clonotypes between healthy human individuals. Naive CD8 cells were CD45RO-negative, positively selected for CCR7, excluding terminally differentiated effector memory CD45RA+ cells. Worth noting for this clone: Its antigen is currently unknown.

Study-level findings and limits: Clonotype sharing across donors was expected to vary with sequencing depth. Generally, naive subsets came out with larger estimated richness than memory subsets.

Germline CDR1 is SEHNR and CDR2 is FQNEAQ (reference sequence). The CDR3 is made up of 13 amino acids. With V trimmed by 3 bases and J by 9 bases, 5 bases remained unmatched. The assay was immunoSEQ multiplex PCR, and TCRdb's table has in-frame clones only and misses some. In the table there are millions of clones, more than 85% of which are singletons. The sequencing input was naive CD8+ T cells from PBMCs. V and J are TRBV7-9 and TRBJ2-1, with 7 bases lining up with TRBD2. The TCR sequence derives from a man between 18 and 35 years old in good health. Some clones in this sample may be carry-over from other donors' samples. The CDR3 DNA sequence: TGTGCCAGCAGCTTTGGCGGGAGCGGTGAGCAGTTCTTC. This codes for CASSFGGSGEQFF.